The 13 T cell receptor beta chains presented below share a single source sample, sequenced in a study of cytomegalovirus exposure and HLA in healthy donors. The PCR had 60 Vbeta and 13 Jbeta primers. Sequencing was performed with immunoSEQ multiplex PCR; in TCRdb, only in-frame clones are kept and a portion is missing. The ten most abundant clones cover 3.7% of a sample with approximately 110,000 clones. Sequencing was performed on PBMCs. These receptors all come from a man in his thirties or forties in good health and CMV-seronegative.

CDR3 sequence: CASSLAGQGAGTEAFF. The CDR3 DNA sequence: TGCGCCAGCAGCTTGGCCGGGCAGGGGGCTGGCACTGAAGCTTTCTTT. The gene calls are TRBV5-1 and TRBJ1-1; TRBD1 aligns across 8 bases. Germline CDR1 reads SGHRS; CDR2 reads YFSETQ. CDR3 length: 16 amino acids. V was clipped by 0 bases and J by 4 bases; unmatched bases: 8.

The V gene is TRBV28, the J gene TRBJ2-4; 9 bases line up with TRBD1. Germline lookup yields CDR1 MDHEN and CDR2 SYDVKM. V dropped 7 bases and J dropped 6; count of bases not matched to a gene: 10. CDR3 size: 15 residues. The CDR3 coding sequence is TGTGCCAGCAAAACCGGGACAGGGTACGGAAACATTCAGTACTTC. Its translation is CASKTGTGYGNIQYF.

The chain uses TRBV11-2 and TRBJ1-1; D is undetermined. CDR1 SGHAT and CDR2 FQNNGV come from the germline V gene. Trimming took 2 bases from V and 1 from J, leaving 5 bases between them. There are 13 residues in the CDR3. CDR3 DNA sequence: TGTGCCAGCAGCTTACAGGCGAACACTGAAGCTTTCTTT. Translation: CASSLQANTEAFF.

The CDR3 region is CASRIPGGYGYTF. Written as DNA, the CDR3 is TGTGCCAGCAGAATACCGGGGGGCTATGGCTACACCTTC. J is TRBJ1-2 and V is TRBV28, with D possibly matching TRBD1 (5 bases). V lost 6 bases to trimming and J lost 4 bases, with 12 bases between them. The CDR3 has 13 residues. Germline-derived CDR1 and CDR2 are MDHEN and SYDVKM.

As for this clone: In this CDR3 the conserved last residue, phenylalanine or tryptophan, is missing, so a read error is likely. The V gene is TRBV9, the J gene TRBJ1-6; D uncertain. CDR3 length equals 13 residues. Trimming took off 2 bases at V and 11 bases at J, with 11 bases between the two ends. Germline V CDR1 and CDR2: SGDLS, YYNGEE. Here the CDR3 DNA reads TGTGCCAGCAGCGTCAAGGCGGATACACCCCTCCACCTT. Translated: CASSVKADTPLHL.

The V call is TRBV18, the J call TRBJ1-6, with TRBD1 identical over 8 bases. The CDR3 has 15 residues. Germline loops: CDR1 KGHSH, CDR2 LQKENI. V lost 3 bases to trimming and J lost 6 bases; unmatched junction nucleotides: 4. The CDR3 region is CASSPGQASNSPLHF. For the CDR3, the DNA is TGTGCCAGCTCACCGGGACAGGCGTCTAATTCACCCCTCCACTTT.

The rearrangement uses TRBV11-2 and TRBJ1-6; D possibly corresponds to TRBD1 (5 bases). The V and J ends lost 5 bases and 7 bases respectively, with 15 bases between them. Looked up from germline, CDR1 is SGHAT and CDR2 is FQNNGV. The CDR3 spans 15 residues. CDR3 region: CASSHPGRENSPLHF. CDR3 sequence (DNA): TGTGCCAGCAGCCACCCGGGACGGGAGAATTCACCCCTCCACTTT.

This rearrangement joins TRBV30 to TRBJ2-1; D may be TRBD1 (5 bases). Trimming pared 4 bases from V and 2 bases from J, leaving 15 bases between. This CDR3 has 15 residues. The germline V gene encodes CDR1 GTSNPN and CDR2 SVGIG (reference sequence). CDR3: CAWMPLVGAYNEQFF. Written as DNA, the CDR3 is TGTGCCTGGATGCCTCTAGTAGGGGCCTACAATGAGCAGTTCTTC.

The gene calls are TRBV5-1 and TRBJ2-6, with D hard to call. Germline lookup yields CDR1 SGHRS and CDR2 YFSETQ. This CDR3 region has 21 residues. V lost 0 bases and J 0 bases, leaving 22 bases between the germline ends. The CDR3 loop is CASSLAAGSGSFTSGANVLTF. CDR3 DNA: TGCGCCAGCAGCTTGGCGGCAGGTAGTGGCAGCTTCACCTCTGGGGCCAACGTCCTGACTTTC.

V and J are TRBV5-1 and TRBJ2-2, with D unclear. V was shortened by 6 bases and J by 11 bases, with 17 bases between the two germline ends. The CDR3 runs to 13 residues. Germline CDR1 is SGHRS and CDR2 is YFSETQ. The CDR3 DNA is TGCGCCAGCACCATTAGGTCGGGTGGAGAGCTGTTTTTT. It yields the protein CASTIRSGGELFF.

J is TRBJ2-7 and V is TRBV6-1; TRBD2 aligns across 11 bases. CDR1 MNHNS and CDR2 SASEGT come from the germline V gene. The V gene end was trimmed by 6 bases and the J gene end by 2 bases; junction bases not matched to a gene: 6. This CDR3 has 15 amino acids. DNA for the CDR3: TGTGCCAGCAGCCAAGGACTAGCGGGTACCTACGAGCAGTACTTC. Encoded protein: CASSQGLAGTYEQYF.

The chain joins TRBV5-5 to TRBJ2-1, with a possible D match to TRBD1 (6 bases). Looked up from germline, CDR1 is SGHKS and CDR2 is YYEKEE (reference sequence). CDR3 length equals 15 residues. V lost 4 bases to trimming and J lost 0 bases, with 11 bases between them. In DNA form, the CDR3 reads TGTGCCAGCAGCCGCCGGGACAACTCCTACAATGAGCAGTTCTTC. Protein product: CASSRRDNSYNEQFF.

The chain recombines TRBV13 with TRBJ2-5; 8 bases are a match to TRBD2. The CDR3 covers 17 residues. Germline V gives CDR1 PRHDT, CDR2 FYEKMQ (reference sequence). With 5 bases clipped from V and 2 bases from J, the junction kept 13 bases outside the gene matches. CDR3 region: CASSPPYVAGKQETQYF. In DNA, the CDR3 is TGTGCCAGCAGCCCCCCCTACGTAGCGGGGAAGCAAGAGACCCAGTACTTC.